These 20 T cell receptor beta chains originate from one sample sequenced in a study of cytomegalovirus exposure and HLA in healthy donors. Sequenced by immunoSEQ multiplex PCR; TCRdb stores in-frame clones only, minus some. Seen here are under 250,000 clones, around 90% observed once, and the top ten hold about 2%. Sequencing used PBMCs. The receptors originated from a woman aged 18 to 35 in good health and CMV-seropositive.

This chain connects TRBV18 to TRBJ2-5, with 8 bases identical to TRBD1. V lost 4 bases, J lost 4 bases, and 8 bases stayed unmatched. The V gene's germline CDR1 is KGHSH and CDR2 LQKENI. CDR3 length: 15 amino acids. The DNA for the CDR3 is TGTGCCAGCTCACTTGACAGGGGAAGGGGAGAGACCCAGTACTTC. It translates to CASSLDRGRGETQYF.

The chain combines TRBV5-6 with TRBJ1-5; D possibly corresponds to TRBD1 (5 bases). CDR1 is SGHDT and CDR2 is YYEEEE in the germline V gene. The CDR3 has 13 residues. V was trimmed by 4 bases and J by 7 bases, leaving 12 bases between them. CDR3 bases: TGTGCCAGCAGCCGGGGGTGGGAACAGCCCCAGCATTTT. The encoded protein is CASSRGWEQPQHF.

The sample holds a few counts of this clone. The CDR3 protein is CASRRLATTDTQYF. The DNA of the CDR3 is TGCGCCAGCAGGCGACTAGCGACGACAGATACGCAGTATTTT. The genes are TRBV4-1 and TRBJ2-3; 8 nucleotides match TRBD2. Germline CDR1 is MGHRA and CDR2 is YSYEKL. The CDR3 extends over 14 amino acids. Trimming cost V 6 bases and J 3 bases; bases outside gene matches: 5.

The rearrangement links TRBV6-5 to TRBJ2-7; tentatively, D is TRBD1 (5 bases). V shed 2 bases and J shed 1 base, with 12 bases lying between them. Germline values: CDR1 MNHEY, CDR2 SVGAGI. This CDR3 spans 15 amino acids. The chain's CDR3 is CASSYGPGQSYEQYF. In nucleotides, the CDR3 is TGTGCCAGCAGTTACGGGCCAGGGCAGTCCTACGAGCAGTACTTC.

The chain uses TRBV18 and TRBJ1-1; possible D gene TRBD1, 6 bases. The ends were cut back, 3 bases at V and 11 bases at J, with 16 bases in the middle. Looked up from germline, CDR1 is KGHSH and CDR2 is LQKENI. The CDR3 consists of 13 residues. The CDR3 protein is CASSPPGHSSAFF. CDR3 DNA: TGTGCCAGCTCACCCCCGGGACACAGCAGCGCTTTCTTT.

This clone showed up just once. The chain is built from TRBV5-4 and TRBJ1-1; TRBD1 matches 7 bases. This CDR3 has 14 amino acids. Germline CDR1 and CDR2: SGHNT and YYREEE (reference sequence). The V segment lost 4 bases and the J segment 0 bases; nucleotides outside the gene matches: 3. Here the CDR3 DNA reads TGTGCCAGCAGCCGGGACAGCTTGAACACTGAAGCTTTCTTT. Its protein is CASSRDSLNTEAFF.

The rearrangement links TRBV27 to TRBJ2-5; possibly TRBD1 for D (5 bases). The V and J ends lost 2 bases and 3 bases respectively, with 10 bases between them. The germline CDR1 and CDR2 sequences are MNHEY and SMNVEV (reference sequence). This CDR3 contains 14 residues. The CDR3 region is CASSLRSREETQYF. CDR3 in DNA: TGTGCCAGCAGTTTAAGGTCCAGGGAAGAGACCCAGTACTTC.

The CDR3 sequence is CASSESQLAETYEQYF. CDR3 nucleotide sequence: TGCGCCAGCAGTGAGTCGCAGCTAGCGGAGACCTACGAGCAGTACTTC. The rearrangement uses TRBV10-2 and TRBJ2-7; 7 bases agree with TRBD2. The CDR3 loop spans 16 amino acids. With V trimmed by 0 bases and J by 2 bases, 7 bases remained unmatched. Germline V gene sequence: CDR1 WSHSY, CDR2 SAAADI.

The rearrangement links TRBV7-2 to TRBJ2-7; maybe TRBD2 (6 bases). V was clipped by 5 bases and J by 7 bases, with 15 bases between them. This CDR3 spans 13 amino acids. CDR1 is SGHTA, CDR2 FQGNSA, per germline. The CDR3 loop reads CASSRGGVMEQYF. CDR3 DNA: TGTGCCAGCAGCCGTGGCGGGGTTATGGAGCAGTACTTC.

V gene TRBV29-1 combines with J gene TRBJ2-3; 9 nucleotides line up with TRBD2. CDR1 and CDR2 from the germline V gene are SQVTM and ANQGSEA. The J segment lost 4 bases and the V segment lost 4 bases, leaving 15 bases of the junction unmatched. This CDR3 is 17 amino acids long. Here the CDR3 reads CSVAGVAGGPLADTQYF. The CDR3, as DNA: TGCAGCGTTGCAGGGGTTGCGGGAGGGCCTTTGGCAGATACGCAGTATTTT.

The V call is TRBV7-8, the J call TRBJ2-2; 11 nucleotides agree with TRBD2. This CDR3 contains 18 residues. Germline V gene lookup returns CDR1 SGHVS and CDR2 FQNEAQ. J lost 6 bases, V lost 1 base, and 10 bases had no gene match. CDR3 loop: CASSLGGVSGRAAGELFF. As DNA, the CDR3 is TGTGCCAGCAGCTTAGGGGGGGTTAGCGGGAGGGCCGCCGGGGAGCTGTTTTTT.

The chain is built from TRBV29-1 and TRBJ1-2; 7 positions agree with TRBD1. This CDR3 is built from 17 residues. The V gene's germline CDR1 is SQVTM and CDR2 ANQGSEA. Unmatched junction bases numbered 15, after V lost 3 bases and J lost 2 bases. CDR3 DNA: TGCAGCGTTGATAACTGGGGCAGGGGGAGTCCAAACTATGGCTACACCTTC. It codes for CSVDNWGRGSPNYGYTF.

The chain joins TRBV14 to TRBJ2-5; D gene unclear. The V end was cut by 4 bases, the J end by 0 bases, with 9 bases between. The germline gives CDR1 SGHDN, CDR2 FVKESK. This CDR3 contains 14 residues. CDR3 sequence: CASSRQQDQETQYF. As DNA, the CDR3 is TGTGCCAGCAGCCGGCAACAAGACCAAGAGACCCAGTACTTC.

Here the CDR3 reads CASSLWTSGSSTGELFF. The CDR3 DNA is TGTGCCAGCAGTTTGTGGACTAGCGGGAGCAGCACCGGGGAGCTGTTTTTT. V is TRBV27 and J is TRBJ2-2; 13 bases are shared with TRBD2. The CDR3 is 17 amino acids. The ends lost 3 bases at V and 4 bases at J; junction bases unmatched: 5. The germline CDR1 and CDR2 sequences are MNHEY and SMNVEV (reference sequence).

The chain uses TRBV7-2 and TRBJ2-3, with 15 bases fitting TRBD2. V trimming: 5 bases; J trimming: 3 bases; junction bases outside the gene matches: 12. The germline V gene has CDR1 SGHTA and CDR2 FQGNSA. CDR3 length equals 19 residues. The CDR3 DNA reads as TGTGCCAGCAGCCCATTTTCCGGGACTAGCGGGAGGCTAACAGATACGCAGTATTTT. It encodes CASSPFSGTSGRLTDTQYF.

The chain employs TRBV28 and TRBJ2-6; D is perhaps TRBD2 (6 bases). The CDR3 extends over 20 amino acids. V lost 5 bases, J lost 1 base, and 24 bases lay in between. Germline-derived CDR1 and CDR2 are MDHEN and SYDVKM. The CDR3 region has the DNA TGTGCCAGCAGTCTACCCACCCCCTCGGGACTGAGTTCTGGGGCCAACGTCCTGACTTTC. This gives the protein CASSLPTPSGLSSGANVLTF.

The J gene is TRBJ1-5, the V gene TRBV7-9, with D maybe TRBD1 (5 bases). Trimming removed 1 base from V and 2 bases from J, with 9 bases in between. CDR3 length equals 15 residues. Germline loops: CDR1 SEHNR, CDR2 FQNEAQ (reference sequence). The CDR3 sequence: CASSLGGVGNQPQHF. CDR3 bases: TGTGCCAGCAGCTTAGGGGGCGTGGGCAATCAGCCCCAGCATTTT.

This chain connects TRBV30 to TRBJ1-2; a weak D match, TRBD1 (5 bases). Trimming cost V 5 bases and J 4 bases, with 17 bases left between them. Germline assignment: CDR1 GTSNPN and CDR2 SVGIG (reference sequence). CDR3 length equals 14 residues. The CDR3 sequence is CAWDTAGVAYGYTF. CDR3 DNA sequence: TGTGCCTGGGACACAGCGGGGGTGGCCTATGGCTACACCTTC.

The chain uses TRBV27 and TRBJ1-1; 12 bases agree with TRBD1. CDR1 and CDR2 (germline): MNHEY, SMNVEV (reference sequence). Trimming removed 8 bases from V and 5 bases from J; junction bases left unmatched: 6. This CDR3 has 14 residues. CDR3 nucleotides: TGTGCCAGCGGGACAGGGGGCGCGGTTACTGAAGCTTTCTTT. Translation gives CASGTGGAVTEAFF.

J is TRBJ2-1 and V is TRBV10-3; 11 bases fit TRBD2. The CDR3 runs to 14 residues. The trim removed 6 bases at V and 5 bases at J, leaving 3 bases unmatched. Germline V gene data show CDR1 as ENHRY and CDR2 as SYGVKD. The CDR3 DNA is TGTGCCATCAGGCCGGGACTAGCGGACAATGAGCAGTTCTTC. Translation: CAIRPGLADNEQFF.